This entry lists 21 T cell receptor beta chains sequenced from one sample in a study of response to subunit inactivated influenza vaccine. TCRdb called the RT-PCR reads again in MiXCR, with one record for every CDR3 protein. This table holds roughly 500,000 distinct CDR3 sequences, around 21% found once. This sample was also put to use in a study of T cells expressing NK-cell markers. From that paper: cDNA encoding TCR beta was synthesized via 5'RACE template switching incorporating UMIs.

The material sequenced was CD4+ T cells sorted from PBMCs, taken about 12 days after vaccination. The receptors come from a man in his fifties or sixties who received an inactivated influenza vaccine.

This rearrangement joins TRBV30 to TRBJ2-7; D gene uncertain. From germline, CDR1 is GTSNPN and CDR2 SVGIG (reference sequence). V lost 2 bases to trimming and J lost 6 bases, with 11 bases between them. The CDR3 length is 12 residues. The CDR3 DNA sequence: TGTGCCTGGAGTTCCCAGATGGGCGAGCAGTACTTC. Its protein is CAWSSQMGEQYF.

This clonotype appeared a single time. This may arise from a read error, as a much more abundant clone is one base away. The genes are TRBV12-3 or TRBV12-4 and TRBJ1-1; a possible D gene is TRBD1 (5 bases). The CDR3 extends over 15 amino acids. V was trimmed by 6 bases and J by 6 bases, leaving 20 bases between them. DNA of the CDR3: TGTGCCAGCAGGCCCTGGCTGGTGGGAGGGGCTGAAGCTTTCTTT. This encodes CASRPWLVGGAEAFF.

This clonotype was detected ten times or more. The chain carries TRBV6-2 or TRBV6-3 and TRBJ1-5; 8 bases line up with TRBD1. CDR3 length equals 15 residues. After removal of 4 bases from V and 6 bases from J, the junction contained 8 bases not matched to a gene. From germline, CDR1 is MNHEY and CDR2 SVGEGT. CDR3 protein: CASSFPDRAGQPQHF. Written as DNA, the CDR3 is TGTGCCAGCAGTTTCCCGGACAGGGCCGGTCAGCCCCAGCATTTT.

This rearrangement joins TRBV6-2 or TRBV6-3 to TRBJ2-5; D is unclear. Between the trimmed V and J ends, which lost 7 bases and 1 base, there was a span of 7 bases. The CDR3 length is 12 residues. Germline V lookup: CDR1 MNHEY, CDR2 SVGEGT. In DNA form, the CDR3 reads TGTGCCAGCAAAGACCCCCAAGAGACCCAGTACTTC. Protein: CASKDPQETQYF.

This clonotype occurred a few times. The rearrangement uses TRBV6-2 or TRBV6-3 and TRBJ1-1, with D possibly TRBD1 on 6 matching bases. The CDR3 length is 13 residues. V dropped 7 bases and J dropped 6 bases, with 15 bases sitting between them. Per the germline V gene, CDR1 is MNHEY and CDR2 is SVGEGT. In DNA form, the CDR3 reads TGTGCCAGCAACCTTCTTGCAGGGGCTGAAGCTTTCTTT. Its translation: CASNLLAGAEAFF.

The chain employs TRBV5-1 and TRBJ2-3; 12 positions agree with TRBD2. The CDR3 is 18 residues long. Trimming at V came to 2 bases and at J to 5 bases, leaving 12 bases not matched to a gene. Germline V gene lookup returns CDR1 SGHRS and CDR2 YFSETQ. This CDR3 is CASSLRVPGLAGRDTQYF. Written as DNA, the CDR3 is TGCGCCAGCAGCTTAAGGGTACCAGGACTAGCGGGGAGAGATACGCAGTATTTT. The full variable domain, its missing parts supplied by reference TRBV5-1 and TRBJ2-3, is KAGVTQTPRYLIKTRGQQVTLSCSPISGHRSVSWYQQTPGQGLQFLFEYFSETQRNKGNFPGRFSGRQFSNSRSEMNVSTLELGDSALYLCASSLRVPGLAGRDTQYFGPGTRLTVL.

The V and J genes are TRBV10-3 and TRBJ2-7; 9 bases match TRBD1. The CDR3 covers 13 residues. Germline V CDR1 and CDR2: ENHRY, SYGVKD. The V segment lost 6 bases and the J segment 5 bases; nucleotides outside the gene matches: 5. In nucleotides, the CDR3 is TGTGCCATCAGCCGGGACAGGGTCGACGAGCAGTACTTC. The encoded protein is CAISRDRVDEQYF.

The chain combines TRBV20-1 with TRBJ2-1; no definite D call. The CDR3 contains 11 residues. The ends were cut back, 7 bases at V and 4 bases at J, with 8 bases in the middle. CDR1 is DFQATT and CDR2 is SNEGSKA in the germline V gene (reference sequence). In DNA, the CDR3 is TGCAGTGGGGCAGGTTACAATGAGCAGTTCTTC. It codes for CSGAGYNEQFF.

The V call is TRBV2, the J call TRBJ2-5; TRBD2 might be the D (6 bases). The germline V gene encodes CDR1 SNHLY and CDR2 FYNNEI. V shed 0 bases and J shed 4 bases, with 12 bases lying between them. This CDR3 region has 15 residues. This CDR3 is CASSEARGGVETQYF. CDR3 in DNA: TGTGCCAGCAGTGAAGCGCGCGGCGGGGTAGAGACCCAGTACTTC.

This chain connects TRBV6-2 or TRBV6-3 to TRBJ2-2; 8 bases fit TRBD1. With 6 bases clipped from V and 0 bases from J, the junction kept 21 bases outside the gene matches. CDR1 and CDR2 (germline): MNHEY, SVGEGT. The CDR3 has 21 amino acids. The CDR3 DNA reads TGTGCCAGCAGAAACCGCCTCGGCGGACAGGGACCCATTACGAACACCGGGGAGCTGTTTTTT. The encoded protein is CASRNRLGGQGPITNTGELFF.

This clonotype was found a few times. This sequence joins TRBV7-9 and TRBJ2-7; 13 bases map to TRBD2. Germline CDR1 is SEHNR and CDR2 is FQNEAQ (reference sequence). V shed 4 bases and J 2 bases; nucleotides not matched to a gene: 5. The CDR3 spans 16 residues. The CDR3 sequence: CASSSTSGGSPYEQYF. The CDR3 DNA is TGTGCCAGCAGCTCGACTAGCGGGGGGTCCCCCTACGAGCAGTACTTC.

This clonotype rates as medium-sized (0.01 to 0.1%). As DNA, the CDR3 is TGCAGTGCTAGAGCGACTGAGGGGGTAGGCACTGAAGCTTTCTTT. Translating gives CSARATEGVGTEAFF. The V call is TRBV20-1, the J call TRBJ1-1; D is possibly TRBD1 (6 bases). The CDR3 covers 15 residues. V was shortened by 1 base and J by 4 bases, with 16 bases between the two germline ends. Germline V gene sequence: CDR1 DFQATT, CDR2 SNEGSKA (reference sequence).

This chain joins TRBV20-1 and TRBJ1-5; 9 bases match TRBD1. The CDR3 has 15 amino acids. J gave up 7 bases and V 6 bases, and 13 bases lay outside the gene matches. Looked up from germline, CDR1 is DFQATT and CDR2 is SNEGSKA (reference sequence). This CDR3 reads CSAPYPGQGLQPQHF. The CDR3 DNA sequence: TGCAGTGCGCCGTATCCGGGACAGGGACTACAGCCCCAGCATTTT.

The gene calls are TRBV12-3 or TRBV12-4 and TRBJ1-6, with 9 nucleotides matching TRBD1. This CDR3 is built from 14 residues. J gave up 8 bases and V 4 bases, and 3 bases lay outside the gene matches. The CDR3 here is CASSSRDRDSPLHF. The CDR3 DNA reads TGTGCCAGCAGTTCCCGGGACAGGGATTCACCCCTCCACTTT.

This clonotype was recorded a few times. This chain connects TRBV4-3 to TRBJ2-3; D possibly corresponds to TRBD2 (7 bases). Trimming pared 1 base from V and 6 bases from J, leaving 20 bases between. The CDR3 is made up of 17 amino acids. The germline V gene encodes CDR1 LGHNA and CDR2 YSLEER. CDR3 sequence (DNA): TGCGCCAGCAGCCAAGGGCGGGGGCAATATTCGGGTGATACGCAGTATTTT. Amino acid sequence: CASSQGRGQYSGDTQYF.

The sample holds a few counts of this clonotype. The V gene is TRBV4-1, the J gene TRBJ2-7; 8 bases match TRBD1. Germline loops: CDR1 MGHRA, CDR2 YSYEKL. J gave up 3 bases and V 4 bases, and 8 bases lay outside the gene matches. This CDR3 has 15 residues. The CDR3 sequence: CASSPVPGQDYEQYF. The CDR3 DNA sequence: TGCGCCAGCAGCCCGGTACCGGGACAGGACTACGAGCAGTACTTC.

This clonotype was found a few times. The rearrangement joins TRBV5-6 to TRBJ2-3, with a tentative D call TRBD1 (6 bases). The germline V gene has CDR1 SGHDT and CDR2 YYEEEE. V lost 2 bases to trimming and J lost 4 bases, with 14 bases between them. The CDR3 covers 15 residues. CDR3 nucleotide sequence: TGTGCCAGCAGCTTTTATAACAGGGCGGCAGATACGCAGTATTTT. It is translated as CASSFYNRAADTQYF.

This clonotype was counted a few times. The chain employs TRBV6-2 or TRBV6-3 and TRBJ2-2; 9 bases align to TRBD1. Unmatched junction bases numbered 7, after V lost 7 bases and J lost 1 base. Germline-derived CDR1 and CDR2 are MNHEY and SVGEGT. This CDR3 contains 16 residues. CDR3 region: CASTLGTGQNTGELFF. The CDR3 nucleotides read TGTGCCAGCACCCTAGGGACAGGGCAGAACACCGGGGAGCTGTTTTTT.

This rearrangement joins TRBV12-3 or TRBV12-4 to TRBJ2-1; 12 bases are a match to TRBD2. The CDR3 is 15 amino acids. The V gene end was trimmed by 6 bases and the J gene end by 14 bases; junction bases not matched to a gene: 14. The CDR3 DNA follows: TGTGCCAGCAGCCAAGGACTAGCGGGGTTTTTAAGTGAGTTCTTC. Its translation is CASSQGLAGFLSEFF.

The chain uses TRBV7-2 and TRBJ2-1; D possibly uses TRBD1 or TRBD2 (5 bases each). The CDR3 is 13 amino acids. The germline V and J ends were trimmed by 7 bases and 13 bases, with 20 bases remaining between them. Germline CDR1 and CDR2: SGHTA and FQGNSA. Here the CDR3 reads CASTSEIGTRQFF. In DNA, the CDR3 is TGTGCCAGCACCTCGGAAATTGGGACCAGACAGTTCTTC. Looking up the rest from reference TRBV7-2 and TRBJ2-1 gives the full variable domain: GAGVSQSPSNKVTEKGKDVELRCDPISGHTALYWYRQSLGQGLEFLIYFQGNSAPDKSGLPSDRFSAERTGGSVSTLTIQRTQQEDSAVYLCASTSEIGTRQFFGPGTRLTVL.

DNA for the CDR3: TGCGCCAGCAGCCAAGATATCAGCCGGGGGGCAGATACGCAGTATTTT. Its translation is CASSQDISRGADTQYF. V is TRBV4-3 and J is TRBJ2-3, with 7 bases identical to TRBD2. In germline, CDR1 is LGHNA, CDR2 YSLEER. With V trimmed by 0 bases and J by 4 bases, 7 bases remained unmatched. The CDR3 totals 16 residues.